The clone carrying this TCR beta chain was counted between two and nine times. Germline lookup yields CDR1 SQVTM and CDR2 ANQGSEA. The CDR3 length is 12 residues. V trimming: 4 bases; J trimming: 5 bases; junction bases outside the gene matches: 4. Clones were sequenced by immunoSEQ multiplex PCR, and TCRdb holds only the in-frame ones, with some missing. The sample shows roughly 45,000 clones, 82% of them seen only once. The source of the sample is a study of radiation and T cells in renal cell carcinoma. Indicated time point: blood 4 weeks post-SBRT, at nephrectomy. The treatment was: 15 Gy SBRT to primary tumor, nephrectomy 4 weeks later. Nephrectomy followed 15 Gy stereotactic body radiation by 4 weeks.

This receptor was taken from a woman aged 70-85 years with renal cell carcinoma. The chain has TRBV29-1 and TRBJ1-2; 7 bases line up with TRBD1. The specimen comprised blood, sampled from a patient whose treatment included radiotherapy and nephrectomy. CDR3 loop: CSVVGTAYGYTF. The CDR3 DNA follows: TGCAGCGTTGTCGGGACAGCGTATGGCTACACCTTC.